The text below deals with one T cell receptor (beta chain). It was with 60 Vbeta and 13 Jbeta primers that the PCR ran. TCRdb's copy holds only in-frame clones and misses some; the assay was immunoSEQ multiplex PCR. Its clone listing holds 55,000 to 70,000 clones. The data were obtained in a study of cytomegalovirus exposure and HLA in healthy donors. This CDR3 comprises 15 residues. Germline V gene sequence: CDR1 SGHVS, CDR2 FQNEAQ. V lost 0 bases and J 6 bases, leaving 12 bases between the germline ends. The clonotype originates from a female donor in good health and CMV-seropositive. This rearrangement joins TRBV7-8 to TRBJ2-1; D might be TRBD2 (5 bases). What was sequenced was PBMCs. The CDR3 region is CASSLAPSAGNEQFF. In nucleotides, the CDR3 is TGTGCCAGCAGCTTAGCTCCCAGTGCGGGCAATGAGCAGTTCTTC.